The T cell receptor (beta chain) under discussion was sequenced for a study of blood T cell repertoires in COVID-19. Study details: Nucleic acid was either cDNA or gDNA, and it came from T cells, B-cell-depleted T cells, or PBMCs.

CDR1 and CDR2 from the germline V gene are SGHRS and YFSETQ. The V and J ends lost 3 bases and 6 bases, in that order; junction bases with no gene match: 12. The length of the CDR3 is 15 residues. Authors' processing steps: By means of reference gene primer amplification, nucleated cell counts were estimated. Sequencing used immunoSEQ multiplex PCR; TCRdb keeps in-frame clones, though not all of them. That table is the source of V, J and clone size, and D and trimming were worked out from the DNA. The sample consists of about 87,000 clones, 80% to 95% of them appearing once. Sample: peripheral blood. V usage is TRBV5-1 and J usage is TRBJ2-7, with TRBD2 matching 7 bases. The receptor was isolated from a man younger than 35 with COVID-19, enrolled during active disease. CDR3 DNA: TGCGCCAGCAGCTGGGGCGGGGCGGGAGTTGCCGAGCAGTACTTC. Encoded protein: CASSWGGAGVAEQYF.